This T cell receptor beta chain emerged from a study of CDR3 diversity in severe acne. In TCRdb, the PCR reads were re-called with MiXCR into one record per CDR3 protein. The data contain some 90,000 distinct CDR3 sequences, around 50% of them singletons. CDR1 is SGDLS, CDR2 YYNGEE, per germline. The CDR3 consists of 16 residues. Trimming cost V 4 bases and J 3 bases; bases outside gene matches: 7. The TCR comes from a male donor with severe acne vulgaris. V usage is TRBV9 and J usage is TRBJ2-3; 11 bases fit TRBD2. The sample taken for sequencing was blood. For the CDR3, the DNA is TGTGCCAGCAGCCCAGAGACTAGCGGGATAACAGATACGCAGTATTTT. This encodes CASSPETSGITDTQYF.